The rows below give T cell receptor beta chains drawn from one sample of a study of Ad26.COV2.S vaccination and SARS-CoV-2 variants. Data came from immunoSEQ multiplex PCR; TCRdb stores just in-frame clones and leaves some out. The table shows more than 300,000 clones, with around four fifths occurring only once. Sequenced material: peripheral blood, taken in a trial of Ad26.COV2.S vaccine versus placebo. Receptors originate from a person between 18 and 65 years old who received the Ad26.COV2.S COVID-19 vaccine or a placebo. Each CDR3 is given with its conserved first and last residue. A D gene is named only where the DNA matches it firmly. Only some rows state a clone size, as once, few, many or a class for expanded clones.

clone size: .; J gene: TRBJ2-5; D gene: TRBD1; V gene: TRBV5-1; CDR3 DNA: TGCGCCAGCAGCCCAACAGGGGGACAAGAGACCCAGTACTTC; CDR3 protein: CASSPTGGQETQYF
clone size: .; J gene: TRBJ2-1; D gene: .; V gene: TRBV28; CDR3 DNA: TGTGCCAGCAGTTTAGGCTTTGCGGGGAGCTCCTACAATGAGCAGTTCTTC; CDR3 protein: CASSLGFAGSSYNEQFF
clone size: .; J gene: TRBJ2-7; D gene: .; V gene: TRBV5-1; CDR3 DNA: TGCGCCAGCAGCTTGGTCTCCGGGGGCCACGAGCAGTACTTC; CDR3 protein: CASSLVSGGHEQYF
clone size: .; J gene: TRBJ1-2; D gene: .; V gene: TRBV20-1; CDR3 DNA: TGCAGTGCTAGTCAGGAGGACTATGGCTACACCTTC; CDR3 protein: CSASQEDYGYTF
clone size: .; J gene: TRBJ2-2; D gene: .; V gene: TRBV5-1; CDR3 DNA: TGCGCCAGCAGGCCTAGCGCGGACAACACCGGGGAGCTGTTTTTT; CDR3 protein: CASRPSADNTGELFF
clone size: .; J gene: TRBJ2-7; D gene: .; V gene: TRBV5-6; CDR3 DNA: TGTGCCAGCAGCTTGGTCTACGAGCAGTACTTC; CDR3 protein: CASSLVYEQYF
clone size: once; J gene: TRBJ2-5; D gene: TRBD2; V gene: TRBV5-4; CDR3 DNA: TGTGCCAGCAGCTTGGTTAGCGGGGACCAAGAGACCCAGTACTTC; CDR3 protein: CASSLVSGDQETQYF
clone size: .; J gene: TRBJ1-4; D gene: TRBD1; V gene: TRBV5-1; CDR3 DNA: TGCGCCAGCAGCCTAGCCTGGGCGCAGGGGGTTAATGAAAAACTGTTTTTT; CDR3 protein: CASSLAWAQGVNEKLFF
clone size: .; J gene: TRBJ2-3; D gene: .; V gene: TRBV19; CDR3 DNA: TGTGCCAGTAGTACGATACCAGATACGCAGTATTTT; CDR3 protein: CASSTIPDTQYF
clone size: .; J gene: TRBJ1-1; D gene: .; V gene: TRBV7-6; CDR3 DNA: TGTGCCAGCAGCTTCAGACCCGGGTTCGGGAACACTGAAGCTTTCTTT; CDR3 protein: CASSFRPGFGNTEAFF
clone size: .; J gene: TRBJ1-2; D gene: TRBD1; V gene: TRBV11-2; CDR3 DNA: TGTGCCAGCAGCTTAGATCCTCAGGGGGCGGGAGGCTACACCTTC; CDR3 protein: CASSLDPQGAGGYTF
clone size: .; J gene: TRBJ2-5; D gene: .; V gene: TRBV24-1; CDR3 DNA: TGTGCCACCAGTGACCCGAGTGCCGCCGGGGTGTACTTC; CDR3 protein: CATSDPSAAGVYF
clone size: .; J gene: TRBJ2-1; D gene: TRBD2; V gene: TRBV5-4; CDR3 DNA: TGTGCCAGCAGCTCTAGCGGGGGCGGGGATGAGCAGTTCTTC; CDR3 protein: CASSSSGGGDEQFF
clone size: .; J gene: TRBJ1-5; D gene: TRBD1; V gene: TRBV5-5; CDR3 DNA: TGTGCCAGCAGTTTTTACAAGGGGGCTAATCAGCCCCAGCATTTT; CDR3 protein: CASSFYKGANQPQHF
clone size: .; J gene: TRBJ2-3; D gene: .; V gene: TRBV19; CDR3 DNA: TGTGCCAGTACCAATCGGGGGCCCAGCACAGATACGCAGTATTTT; CDR3 protein: CASTNRGPSTDTQYF
clone size: .; J gene: TRBJ2-2; D gene: .; V gene: TRBV19; CDR3 DNA: TGTGCCAGTAGTATCGGCGACAGGGACTCCGGGGAGCTGTTTTTT; CDR3 protein: CASSIGDRDSGELFF
clone size: .; J gene: TRBJ1-6; D gene: .; V gene: TRBV3-1/TRBV3-2; CDR3 DNA: TGTGCCACGGGACGTAGGGGGGATTCACCCCTCCACTTT; CDR3 protein: CATGRRGDSPLHF
clone size: .; J gene: TRBJ2-3; D gene: .; V gene: TRBV28; CDR3 DNA: TGTGCCAGCACCACGGACGGATCCGGAATCGCACCGGATACGCAGTATTTT; CDR3 protein: CASTTDGSGIAPDTQYF
clone size: .; J gene: TRBJ2-1; D gene: TRBD1; V gene: TRBV7-8; CDR3 DNA: TGTGCCAGCAGCGTCCGAGACAGGGGGAATGAGCAGTTCTTC; CDR3 protein: CASSVRDRGNEQFF
clone size: .; J gene: TRBJ1-6; D gene: .; V gene: TRBV27; CDR3 DNA: TGTGCCAGCTGTTTCACCCATAATTCACCCCTCCACTTT; CDR3 protein: CASCFTHNSPLHF
clone size: .; J gene: TRBJ1-2; D gene: .; V gene: TRBV29-1; CDR3 DNA: TGCAGCGCTTCGCGGAGGGGAAATGGCTACACCTTC; CDR3 protein: CSASRRGNGYTF
clone size: once; J gene: TRBJ2-5; D gene: .; V gene: TRBV19; CDR3 DNA: TGTGCCAGTAGAGCGAGGGGATCCCAAGAGACCCAGTACTTC; CDR3 protein: CASRARGSQETQYF
clone size: .; J gene: TRBJ1-2; D gene: .; V gene: TRBV3-1/TRBV3-2; CDR3 DNA: TGTGCCAGCAGCCAATCCGACGGCCCTGGTGGCTACACCTTC; CDR3 protein: CASSQSDGPGGYTF
clone size: few; J gene: TRBJ1-2; D gene: TRBD1; V gene: TRBV6-6; CDR3 DNA: TGTGCCAGCAGTCGACAGGGGAACCAGGGAATCTATGGCTACACCTTC; CDR3 protein: CASSRQGNQGIYGYTF